This T cell receptor beta chain was sequenced in a study of cytomegalovirus exposure and HLA in healthy donors. Regarding the study as a whole: CMV serostatus alone was available as immune exposure information. It was likely that a cluster of highly shared sequence variants was a sequencing artifact. Earlier analysis found most TCR beta V segments productive about 87% or about 30% of the time.

Germline loops: CDR1 LNHDA, CDR2 SQIVND (reference sequence). The CDR3 totals 15 residues. In regard to this clone: Its target is not known.

Researchers ran the PCR with 60 Vbeta and 13 Jbeta primers. Profiled with immunoSEQ multiplex PCR; TCRdb holds only in-frame clones, not every one. The sample has 150,000 to 200,000 clones, 65% to 85% seen once. This chain joins TRBV19 and TRBJ2-6, with D perhaps TRBD1 (6 bases). Source material: PBMCs. The TCR sequence derives from a male donor in good health and CMV-seropositive. The CDR3: CAAKGVDSGANVLTF. CDR3 DNA sequence: TGTGCTGCGAAGGGGGTGGACTCTGGGGCCAACGTCCTGACTTTC.